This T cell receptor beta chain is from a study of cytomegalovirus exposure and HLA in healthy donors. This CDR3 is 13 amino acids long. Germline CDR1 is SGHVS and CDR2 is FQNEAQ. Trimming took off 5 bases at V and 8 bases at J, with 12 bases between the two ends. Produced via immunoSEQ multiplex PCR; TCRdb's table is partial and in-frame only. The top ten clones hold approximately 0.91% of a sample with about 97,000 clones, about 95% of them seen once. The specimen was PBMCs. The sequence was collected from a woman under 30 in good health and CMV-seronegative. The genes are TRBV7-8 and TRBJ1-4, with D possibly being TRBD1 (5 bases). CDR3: CASSQLGGEKLFF. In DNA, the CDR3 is TGTGCCAGCAGCCAGTTGGGGGGGGAAAAACTGTTTTTT.